Listed here is a single T cell receptor beta chain. Antigen: not known. Germline and junction disagree at one end, which may indicate a read error. This entry is derived from a study of OX40 agonist ivuxolimab in advanced cancers. About the research overall: Patients were dosed intravenously with ivuxolimab at 0.01 to 10 mg/kg every 2 weeks.

Regarding the study as a whole: Some nonresponders likewise displayed low normalized T-cell clonal expansion.

The repertoire was sequenced with immunoSEQ multiplex PCR; TCRdb's copy has only in-frame clones and lacks some. The sample has tens of thousands of clones; 75% to 90% are singletons. Sequencing was performed on CD4+ or CD8+ T cells sorted from blood, taken in a trial of the OX40 agonist ivuxolimab. The receptor's source is an adult with an advanced solid tumor such as melanoma, head and neck, liver or kidney cancer.

The DNA for the CDR3 is TGCGCCAGCAGCCAAGCTGTCAATCGGCCCCAGCATTTT. Translated: CASSQAVNRPQHF. The chain uses TRBV4-1 and TRBJ1-5; D is unresolved. Germline V gene sequence: CDR1 MGHRA, CDR2 YSYEKL. The CDR3 length is 13 residues.